Listed below are T cell receptor beta chains from one sample, sequenced in a study of shared clonotypes between healthy human individuals. TCRdb's copy holds only in-frame clones and misses some; the assay was immunoSEQ multiplex PCR. Of under 850,000 clones detected, 55% to 80% appear once; the ten largest clones hold roughly 1.8%. Sequencing was performed on memory CD4+ T cells sorted from blood. The receptor set was obtained from a woman in her twenties or thirties in good health. Each CDR3 is given with its conserved first and last residue. D genes are given only for firm matches. For some rows the clone size is stated as once, few or many, or as a class when expanded; others skip it.

NA | TRBJ2-7 | TRBV5-4 | TRBD2 | CASSYGEGREQYF | TGTGCCAGCAGCTATGGGGAGGGCCGCGAGCAGTACTTC
few | TRBJ1-1 | TRBV6-1 | NA | CASSAITEAFF | TGTGCCAGCAGTGCGATTACTGAAGCTTTCTTT
NA | TRBJ2-3 | TRBV19 | TRBD2 | CASSTLAGGTASAQYF | TGTGCCAGTAGCACGTTAGCGGGAGGTACCGCGTCGGCGCAGTATTTT
NA | TRBJ2-3 | TRBV5-4 | TRBD2 | CASSPVAGVADTQYF | TGTGCCAGCAGCCCAGTAGCGGGTGTGGCAGATACGCAGTATTTT
NA | TRBJ2-3 | TRBV5-1 | TRBD1 | CASSLGGQGSDTQYF | TGCGCCAGCAGCTTGGGGGGACAGGGAAGCGATACGCAGTATTTT
NA | TRBJ2-1 | TRBV18 | TRBD1 | CASSPNDRVVF | TGTGCCAGCTCACCGAACGACAGGGTGGTCTTC
once | TRBJ2-5 | TRBV30 | NA | CAWSVNGGPQETQYF | TGTGCCTGGAGTGTAAATGGGGGCCCCCAAGAGACCCAGTACTTC
few | TRBJ2-3 | TRBV29-1 | NA | CSESEGPDTQYF | TGCAGTGAGTCGGAGGGCCCAGATACGCAGTATTTT
NA | TRBJ2-7 | TRBV6-7 | TRBD2 | CASSYVSSIVAGEQYF | TGTGCCAGCAGTTACGTTAGCTCCATAGTAGCGGGGGAGCAGTACTTC
NA | TRBJ2-5 | TRBV19 | NA | CASSIDHGTAQETQYF | TGTGCCAGTAGTATAGATCACGGAACAGCCCAAGAGACCCAGTACTTC
NA | TRBJ2-7 | TRBV28 | TRBD1 | CASSFSGQGAFAYEQYF | TGTGCCAGCAGTTTTTCGGGACAGGGGGCTTTCGCCTACGAGCAGTACTTC
once | TRBJ2-7 | TRBV14 | NA | CASSQQGYEQYF | TGTGCCAGCAGCCAGCAAGGCTACGAGCAGTACTTC
NA | TRBJ2-2 | TRBV19 | NA | CASTTSDSTTGELFF | TGTGCCAGTACCACGTCAGACAGTACCACCGGGGAGCTGTTTTTT
once | TRBJ2-5 | TRBV11-2 | NA | CASSLDLMGGQRTQYF | TGTGCCAGCAGCTTAGATCTTATGGGGGGCCAGCGGACCCAGTACTTC
NA | TRBJ2-3 | TRBV19 | NA | CASSMGEPSTDTQYF | TGTGCCAGTAGTATGGGGGAACCTAGCACAGATACGCAGTATTTT
once | TRBJ2-5 | TRBV7-2 | TRBD2 | CASSLLSSGSGGETQYF | TGTGCCAGCAGCTTATTATCTAGCGGGAGTGGGGGAGAGACCCAGTACTTC
once | TRBJ2-3 | TRBV11-1 | NA | CASSLSLPDTQYF | TGTGCCAGCAGCTTAAGTTTACCAGATACGCAGTATTTT
NA | TRBJ1-5 | TRBV28 | TRBD1 | CASSLRQGNQPQHF | TGTGCCAGCAGTTTACGACAGGGAAATCAGCCCCAGCATTTT
few | TRBJ1-6 | TRBV11-2 | NA | CASSPQQGWINSPLHF | TGTGCCAGCAGCCCCCAACAGGGCTGGATTAATTCACCCCTCCACTTT